Described below is a single T cell receptor beta chain sequence and its context. The target antigen is unknown. Autologous stem cell transplantation was followed by relapse in every patient, and brentuximab vedotin exposure varied. Sequenced by immunoSEQ multiplex PCR; TCRdb stores in-frame clones only, minus some. The table shows 20,000 to 30,000 clones, with about 70% occurring only once. The sample is drawn from a study of PD-1 blockade in classical Hodgkin lymphoma. Whole-study context: Nivolumab was given intravenously to patients at 3 mg/kg every 2 weeks. Findings and caveats of the study: Patients with a complete response exhibited baseline diversity comparable to newly diagnosed patients. While CD8+ TCR diversity did not rise significantly by C4D1, CD4+ TCR diversity did.

The receptor was derived from a human donor with classical Hodgkin lymphoma. The sequences come from peripheral blood mononuclear cells (PBMCs), collected at baseline.

The CDR3 loop is CASSFSGINPYEQYF. The CDR3 bases are TGCGCCAGCAGCTTTTCGGGGATTAATCCCTACGAGCAGTACTTC. The rearrangement links TRBV5-1 to TRBJ2-7; possible D gene TRBD2, 5 bases. The V end was cut by 2 bases, the J end by 2 bases, with 14 bases between. Per germline, CDR1 SGHRS and CDR2 YFSETQ. The CDR3 has 15 residues.